This T cell receptor (beta chain) was observed in a study of identical twins. Using its own MiXCR run on the 5' RACE reads, TCRdb lists one record per CDR3 protein. The sample contains 200,000 or so distinct CDR3 sequences, about a sixth of which appear only once. This same sample was also part of a study on T cells expressing NK-cell markers.

The origin of this receptor is a woman between 18 and 29 years old in good health. The sequenced material came from CD8+ T cells sorted from blood.

CDR3 coding DNA: TGTGCCAGCAGTCCGGGAATTCGATCTTATGGCTACACCTTC. This encodes CASSPGIRSYGYTF. The chain combines TRBV6-1 with TRBJ1-2; no clear D. Germline V lookup: CDR1 MNHNS, CDR2 SASEGT. CDR3 size: 14 residues. V lost 5 bases, J lost 5 bases, and 15 bases lay in between.